This TCR beta chain was sequenced during a study of cytomegalovirus exposure and HLA in healthy donors. For this clone: What it recognizes is unknown.

V was clipped by 6 bases and J by 5 bases; unmatched bases: 14. In germline, CDR1 is KGHSH, CDR2 LQKENI. The CDR3 has 16 residues. At sampling all donors were nominally healthy, likely with unrecorded immune exposures. PCR employed 60 Vbeta and 13 Jbeta primers. As handled by the study authors: Per a later analysis, the number of unique TCR beta chains was roughly 80 million, of which around 9.9 million were shared. Profiled with immunoSEQ multiplex PCR; TCRdb holds only in-frame clones, not every one. From that table come the V and J calls and clone size; the DNA was used to work out D and trimming. The sample lists roughly 190,000 clones; 81% were seen once. The study, taken as a whole, reports: The presence/absence work took it that sequencing depth was about the same across donors. In a later analysis, HLA-C alleles had the fewest associated TCRs, DRB1 alleles the most.

This TCR was sampled from a man aged 40-49 years in good health and CMV-seropositive. Source material: PBMCs. V is TRBV18 and J is TRBJ2-7; 9 nucleotides match TRBD1. As DNA, the CDR3 is TGTGCCAGCTCGTCCCAACCGTACAGGGGGCTACACGAGCAGTACTTC. Its translation is CASSSQPYRGLHEQYF.